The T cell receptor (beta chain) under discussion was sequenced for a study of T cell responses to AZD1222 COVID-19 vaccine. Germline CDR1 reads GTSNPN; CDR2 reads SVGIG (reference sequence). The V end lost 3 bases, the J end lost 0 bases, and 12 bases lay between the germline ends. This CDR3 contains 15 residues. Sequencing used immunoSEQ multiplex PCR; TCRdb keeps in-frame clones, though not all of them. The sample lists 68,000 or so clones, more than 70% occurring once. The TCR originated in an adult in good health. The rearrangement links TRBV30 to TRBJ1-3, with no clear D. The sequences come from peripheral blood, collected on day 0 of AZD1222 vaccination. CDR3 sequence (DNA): TGTGCCTGGAGCCCAAGTATGGTCTCTGGAAACACCATATATTTT. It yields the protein CAWSPSMVSGNTIYF. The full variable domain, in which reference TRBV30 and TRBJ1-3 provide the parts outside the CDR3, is SQTIHQWPATLVQPVGSPLSLECTVEGTSNPNLYWYRQAAGRGLQLLFYSVGIGQISSEVPQNLSASRPQDRQFILSSKKLLLSDSGFYLCAWSPSMVSGNTIYFGEGSWLTVV.